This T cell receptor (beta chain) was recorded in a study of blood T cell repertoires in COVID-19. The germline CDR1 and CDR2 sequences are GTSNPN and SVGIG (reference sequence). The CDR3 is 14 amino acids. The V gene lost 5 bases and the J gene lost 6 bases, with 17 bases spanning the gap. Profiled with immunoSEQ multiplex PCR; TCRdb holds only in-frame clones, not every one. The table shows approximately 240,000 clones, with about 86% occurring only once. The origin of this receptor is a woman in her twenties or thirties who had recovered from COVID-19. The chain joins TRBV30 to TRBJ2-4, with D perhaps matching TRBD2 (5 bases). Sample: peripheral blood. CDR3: CAWVPTGNINIQYF. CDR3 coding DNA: TGTGCCTGGGTCCCAACGGGGAATATAAACATTCAGTACTTC.